The 19 T cell receptor beta chains below come from one sample, sequenced in a study of blood T cell repertoires in COVID-19. Only in-frame clones appear in the TCRdb table, and some are missing; sequencing was by immunoSEQ multiplex PCR. The top ten hold about 8.2% of the sample, which has approximately 500,000 clones, approximately 88% seen once. The sequenced sample was peripheral blood. The receptors shown here come from a woman aged 45 to 65 with COVID-19, enrolled during active disease.

In DNA form, the CDR3 reads TGTGCCAGTAGCCGATCCCAAGGCAATTATTCACCCCTCCACTTT. As protein: CASSRSQGNYSPLHF. The chain employs TRBV25-1 and TRBJ1-6; no definite D call. The CDR3 is 15 amino acids. Germline V CDR1 and CDR2: MGHDK, SYGVNS. V was trimmed by 9 bases and J by 8 bases, leaving 20 bases between them.

V is TRBV27 and J is TRBJ2-7, with 8 bases fitting TRBD2. Germline V gene data show CDR1 as MNHEY and CDR2 as SMNVEV (reference sequence). V dropped 2 bases and J dropped 5; count of bases not matched to a gene: 5. The CDR3 consists of 14 residues. The CDR3 coding sequence is TGTGCCAGCAGTTTACCCGGGAGGGTTCACGAGCAGTACTTC. Its translation is CASSLPGRVHEQYF.

This clone was found once. This rearrangement joins TRBV29-1 to TRBJ2-5, with 7 bases aligning to TRBD1. Germline V gives CDR1 SQVTM, CDR2 ANQGSEA. The CDR3 runs 15 residues. V lost 5 bases, J lost 1 base, and 10 bases stayed unmatched. The CDR3 is CSVTPGQPLQETQYF. CDR3 sequence (DNA): TGCAGCGTTACACCGGGACAGCCTCTCCAAGAGACCCAGTACTTC. Complete variable domain (other parts from reference TRBV29-1 and TRBJ2-5): SAVISQKPSRDICQRGTSLTIQCQVDSQVTMMFWYRQQPGQSLTLIATANQGSEATYESGFVIDKFPISRPNLTFSTLTVSNMSPEDSSIYLCSVTPGQPLQETQYFGPGTRLLVL.

A remark on this clone: It is unclear where the CDR3 begins or ends on the DNA, so no DNA is shown, and the CDR3 is as TCRdb lists it. The CDR3 sequence: CASSKVVGGGSKNIQYF. The V call is TRBV21-1, the J call TRBJ2-4; the DNA was not used to check the table's D call, TRBD2. TRBV21-1 is given as a pseudogene. The CDR3 length equals 17 residues, ends included.

The V gene is TRBV2, the J gene TRBJ2-7; D is perhaps TRBD1 (6 bases). The CDR3 is 11 amino acids. The germline V and J ends were trimmed by 7 bases and 2 bases, with 6 bases remaining between them. The V gene's germline CDR1 is SNHLY and CDR2 FYNNEI. The CDR3 DNA is TGTGCCAGCAACAGGGCCTACGAGCAGTACTTC. Encoded protein: CASNRAYEQYF.

V usage is TRBV10-2 and J usage is TRBJ2-1; tentatively, D is TRBD2 (6 bases). Germline-derived CDR1 and CDR2 are WSHSY and SAAADI. The CDR3 has 11 residues. Trimming shortened V by 2 bases and J by 12 bases, and 8 bases separated the two germline ends. The CDR3 DNA sequence: TGCGCCAGCAGTGAGGGGGGAGGGCAGTTCTTC. Amino acid sequence: CASSEGGGQFF.

This clone was found once. The chain links TRBV4-2 to TRBJ2-1; D is possibly TRBD1 (6 bases). The CDR3 consists of 15 residues. CDR1 is LGHNA, CDR2 YNFKEQ, per germline. The V end was cut by 1 base, the J end by 7 bases, with 14 bases between. CDR3: CASSQGAQGINEQFF. CDR3 sequence (DNA): TGTGCCAGCAGCCAAGGGGCACAGGGTATTAATGAGCAGTTCTTC.

The J gene is TRBJ1-1, the V gene TRBV3-1 (or the pseudogene TRBV3-2), with a possible D match to TRBD1 (5 bases). Germline V gives CDR1 LGHDT, CDR2 YNNKEL (reference sequence). The CDR3 has 18 residues. V lost 0 bases to trimming and J lost 1 base, with 18 bases between them. CDR3 amino acids: CASSQESWTPQANTEAFF. The CDR3 DNA reads TGTGCCAGCAGCCAAGAGAGTTGGACACCTCAAGCGAACACTGAAGCTTTCTTT.

In the case of this clone: This may be a read error: a much more frequent sequence differs by one nucleotide. V and J are TRBV6-5 and TRBJ2-7; a weak D match, TRBD2 (6 bases). Germline V gives CDR1 MNHEY, CDR2 SVGAGI. The CDR3 sequence is 14 residues long. V lost 0 bases and J lost 0, with 6 bases in between. CDR3 region: CASSYSTSSYEQYF. CDR3 DNA sequence: TGTGCCAGCAGTTACTCGACTAGCTCCTACGAGCAGTACTTC.

The chain uses TRBV18 and TRBJ2-3; 7 bases fit TRBD2. CDR1 and CDR2 (germline): KGHSH, LQKENI. Germline trimming cut 2 bases from V and 1 base from J; bases unmatched to any gene: 0. The length of the CDR3 is 14 residues. This CDR3 is CASSPAGGTDTQYF. DNA for the CDR3: TGTGCCAGCTCACCAGCGGGGGGCACAGATACGCAGTATTTT.

The chain couples TRBV2 to TRBJ2-7; unclear D gene. The CDR3 contains 12 residues. Germline V gene sequence: CDR1 SNHLY, CDR2 FYNNEI. The V and J ends lost 6 bases and 5 bases respectively, with 11 bases between them. This CDR3 is CASRVPNNEQYF. Here the CDR3 DNA reads TGTGCCAGCAGGGTACCTAATAACGAGCAGTACTTC.

The genes are TRBV25-1 and TRBJ1-5; D unclear. V was shortened by 8 bases and J by 3 bases, with 17 bases between the two germline ends. The CDR3 contains 15 residues. Germline V gene sequence: CDR1 MGHDK, CDR2 SYGVNS. The DNA for the CDR3 is TGTGCCAGCTCGCCCTCCGGAGCCTACAATCAGCCCCAGCATTTT. This sequence encodes CASSPSGAYNQPQHF.

The rearrangement joins TRBV9 to TRBJ2-7; the D is unclear. The CDR3 spans 13 residues. Trimming stripped 0 bases from V and 1 base from J, with 5 bases between. CDR1 and CDR2 (germline): SGDLS, YYNGEE. CDR3 sequence reads: CASSVDGSYEQYF. Here the CDR3 DNA reads TGTGCCAGCAGCGTAGACGGTTCCTACGAGCAGTACTTC.

The chain combines TRBV12-3 or TRBV12-4 with TRBJ1-2; the D gene is possibly TRBD1 (5 bases). Trimming removed 5 bases from V and 6 bases from J, with 13 bases in between. This CDR3 is built from 13 residues. The CDR3 loop reads CASSVRGKDGYTF. The CDR3 DNA sequence: TGTGCCAGCAGTGTGCGGGGGAAGGATGGCTACACCTTC.

J is TRBJ1-2 and V is TRBV3-1 (or the pseudogene TRBV3-2); 9 bases are a match to TRBD1. This CDR3 region has 15 residues. Germline CDR1 is LGHDT and CDR2 is YNNKEL (reference sequence). V trimming: 3 bases; J trimming: 5 bases; junction bases outside the gene matches: 7. The CDR3 reads CASSQRGQGPYGYTF. The CDR3 DNA reads TGTGCCAGCAGCCAGCGCGGACAGGGGCCTTATGGCTACACCTTC.

CDR3 nucleotides: TGTGCCAGCAGCGAGGGAACTAGCGGGGGGACGAGCTCCTACGAGCAGTACTTC. It yields the protein CASSEGTSGGTSSYEQYF. The chain couples TRBV9 to TRBJ2-7, with TRBD2 matching 12 bases. The V gene end was trimmed by 3 bases and the J gene end by 0 bases; junction bases not matched to a gene: 10. The CDR3 is made up of 18 amino acids. Germline assignment: CDR1 SGDLS and CDR2 YYNGEE.

This clone appeared a single time. The rearrangement uses TRBV2 and TRBJ2-7; TRBD2 matches 11 bases. Germline V gene lookup returns CDR1 SNHLY and CDR2 FYNNEI. The CDR3 spans 14 residues. V lost 6 bases to trimming and J lost 5 bases; unmatched junction nucleotides: 6. CDR3 coding DNA: TGTGCCAGCAGGCCGGGACTAGCGGCTAACGAGCAGTACTTC. This gives the protein CASRPGLAANEQYF. The variable domain in full, with the rest retrieved from reference TRBV2 and TRBJ2-7, is EPEVTQTPSHQVTQMGQEVILRCVPISNHLYFYWYRQILGQKVEFLVSFYNNEISEKSEIFDDQFSVERPDGSNFTLKIRSTKLEDSAMYFCASRPGLAANEQYFGPGTRLTVT.

This clone was picked up one time. The rearrangement uses TRBV9 and TRBJ2-1; 11 bases match TRBD2. The V and J ends lost 3 bases and 4 bases, in that order; junction bases with no gene match: 3. CDR1 and CDR2 (germline): SGDLS, YYNGEE. This CDR3 contains 15 residues. The CDR3 protein is CASSASGGLYNEQFF. CDR3 in DNA: TGTGCCAGCAGCGCTAGCGGGGGGCTGTACAATGAGCAGTTCTTC.

V and J are TRBV19 and TRBJ2-1, with D tentatively TRBD1 (7 bases). The CDR3 sequence is 13 residues long. V was cut by 6 bases and J by 9 bases, with 15 bases left in between. Germline CDR1 LNHDA, CDR2 SQIVND (reference sequence). CDR3 loop: CASSFTQGGEQFF. Here the CDR3 DNA reads TGTGCCAGTAGCTTCACCCAGGGGGGTGAGCAGTTCTTC.